This note documents a single T cell receptor (beta chain) sequence. Its specificity is not known. This sample stems from a study of T cell responses to AZD1222 COVID-19 vaccine. Study observations and caveats: Only six or seven AZD1222 recipients tested seropositive at baseline. Recipients of two AZD1222 doses showed rising Spike-specific TCR breadth and depth. Donors were largely white British and mainly female; clonal diversity was possibly underestimated.

Using immunoSEQ multiplex PCR, the repertoire was profiled, and TCRdb retains in-frame clones only, with some absent. The top ten hold under 35% of the sample, which has more than 70,000 clones, 91% seen once. Sequenced material: peripheral blood, taken 28 days after the second AZD1222 dose. The source of this sequence is an adult who received the AZD1222 COVID-19 vaccine.

The CDR3 DNA follows: TGTGCCAGCAGTAATAGCGGGAGGGGAGAGACCCAGTACTTC. Its protein is CASSNSGRGETQYF. The chain has TRBV3-1 (or the pseudogene TRBV3-2) and TRBJ2-5, with TRBD2 matching 11 bases. The CDR3 extends over 14 amino acids. Germline V CDR1 and CDR2: LGHDT, YNNKEL (reference sequence). V gave up 6 bases and J gave up 4 bases; unmatched junction bases: 4.